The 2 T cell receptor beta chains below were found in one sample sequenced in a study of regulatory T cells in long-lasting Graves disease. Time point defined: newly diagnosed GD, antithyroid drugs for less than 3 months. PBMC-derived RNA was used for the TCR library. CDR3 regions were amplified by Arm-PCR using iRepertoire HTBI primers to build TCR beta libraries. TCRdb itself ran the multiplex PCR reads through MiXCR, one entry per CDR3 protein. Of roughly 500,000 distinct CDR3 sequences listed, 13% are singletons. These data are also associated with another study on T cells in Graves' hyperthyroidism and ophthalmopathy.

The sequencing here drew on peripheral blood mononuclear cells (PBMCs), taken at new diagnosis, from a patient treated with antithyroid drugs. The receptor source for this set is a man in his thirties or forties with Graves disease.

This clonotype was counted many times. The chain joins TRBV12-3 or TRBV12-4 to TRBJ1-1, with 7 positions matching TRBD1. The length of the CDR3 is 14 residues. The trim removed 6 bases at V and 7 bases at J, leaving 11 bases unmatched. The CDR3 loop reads CASSRARGRDEAFF. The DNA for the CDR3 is TGTGCCAGCAGCCGAGCTAGGGGGCGAGATGAAGCTTTCTTT.

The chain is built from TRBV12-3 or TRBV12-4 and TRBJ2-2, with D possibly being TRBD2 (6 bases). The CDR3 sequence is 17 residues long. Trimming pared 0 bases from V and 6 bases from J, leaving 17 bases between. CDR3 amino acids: CASSLASGLHRAGELFF. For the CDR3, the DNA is TGTGCCAGCAGTTTAGCCTCTGGACTACATCGGGCCGGGGAGCTGTTTTTT.